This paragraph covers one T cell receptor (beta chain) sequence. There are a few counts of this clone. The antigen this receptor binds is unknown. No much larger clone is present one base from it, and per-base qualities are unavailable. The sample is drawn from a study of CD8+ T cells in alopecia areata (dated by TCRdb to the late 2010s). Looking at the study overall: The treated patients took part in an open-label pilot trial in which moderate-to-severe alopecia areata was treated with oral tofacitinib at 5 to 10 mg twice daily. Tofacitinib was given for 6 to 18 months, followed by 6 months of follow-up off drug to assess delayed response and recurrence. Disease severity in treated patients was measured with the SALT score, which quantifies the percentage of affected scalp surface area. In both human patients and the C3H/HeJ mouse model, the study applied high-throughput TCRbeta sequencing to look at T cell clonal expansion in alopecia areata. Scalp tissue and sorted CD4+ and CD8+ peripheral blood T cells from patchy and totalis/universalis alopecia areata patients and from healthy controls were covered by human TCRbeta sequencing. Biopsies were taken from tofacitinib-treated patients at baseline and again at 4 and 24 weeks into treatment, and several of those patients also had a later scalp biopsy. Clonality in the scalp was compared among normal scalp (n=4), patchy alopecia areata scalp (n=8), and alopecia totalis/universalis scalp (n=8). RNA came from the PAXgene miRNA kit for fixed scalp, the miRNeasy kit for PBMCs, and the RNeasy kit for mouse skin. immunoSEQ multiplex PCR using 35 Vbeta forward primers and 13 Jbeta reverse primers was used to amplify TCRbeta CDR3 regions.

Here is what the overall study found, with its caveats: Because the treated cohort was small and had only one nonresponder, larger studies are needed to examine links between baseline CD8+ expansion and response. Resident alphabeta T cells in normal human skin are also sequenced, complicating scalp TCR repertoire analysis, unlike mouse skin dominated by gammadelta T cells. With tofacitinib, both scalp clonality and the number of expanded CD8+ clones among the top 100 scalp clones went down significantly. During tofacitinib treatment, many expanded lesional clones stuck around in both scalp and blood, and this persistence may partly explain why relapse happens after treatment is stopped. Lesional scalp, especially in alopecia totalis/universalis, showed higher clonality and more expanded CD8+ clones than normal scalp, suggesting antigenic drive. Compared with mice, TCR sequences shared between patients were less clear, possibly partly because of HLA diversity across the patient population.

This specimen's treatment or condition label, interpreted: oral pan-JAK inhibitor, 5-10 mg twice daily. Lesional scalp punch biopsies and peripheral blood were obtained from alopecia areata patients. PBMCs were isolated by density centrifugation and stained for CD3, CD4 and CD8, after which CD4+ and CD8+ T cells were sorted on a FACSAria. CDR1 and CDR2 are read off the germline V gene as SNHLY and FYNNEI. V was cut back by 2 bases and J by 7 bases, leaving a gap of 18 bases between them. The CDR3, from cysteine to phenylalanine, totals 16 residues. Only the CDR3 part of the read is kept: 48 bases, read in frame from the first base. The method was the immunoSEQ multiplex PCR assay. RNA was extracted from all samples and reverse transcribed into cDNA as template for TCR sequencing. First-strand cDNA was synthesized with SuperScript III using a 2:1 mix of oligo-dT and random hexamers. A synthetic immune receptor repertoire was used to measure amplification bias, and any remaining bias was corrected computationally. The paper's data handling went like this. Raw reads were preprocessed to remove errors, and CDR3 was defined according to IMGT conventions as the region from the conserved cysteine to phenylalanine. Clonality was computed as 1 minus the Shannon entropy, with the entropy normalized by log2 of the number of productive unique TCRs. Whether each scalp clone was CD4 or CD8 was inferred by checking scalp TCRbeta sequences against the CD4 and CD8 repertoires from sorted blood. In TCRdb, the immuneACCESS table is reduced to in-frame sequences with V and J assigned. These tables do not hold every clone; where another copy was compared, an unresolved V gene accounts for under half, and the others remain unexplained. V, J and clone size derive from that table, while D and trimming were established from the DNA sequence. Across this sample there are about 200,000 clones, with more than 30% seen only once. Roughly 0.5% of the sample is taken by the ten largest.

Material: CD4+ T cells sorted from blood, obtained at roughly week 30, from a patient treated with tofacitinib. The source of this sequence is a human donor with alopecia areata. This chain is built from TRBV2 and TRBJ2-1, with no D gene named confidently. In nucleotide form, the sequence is TGTGCCAGCAGTGAAAGAGGTCTAGAGATAGGGAATGAGCAGTTCTTC. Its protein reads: CASSERGLEIGNEQFF.